This is a list of T cell receptor beta chains from one sample in a study of blood T cells in healthy people across ages. TCRdb re-called the 5' RACE reads through MiXCR, storing one row per CDR3 protein. Of 1.8 million or so distinct CDR3 sequences listed, 39% are singletons. Sequences were obtained from blood. The receptor set was obtained from a human donor in good health. Each CDR3 is given with its conserved first and last residue. The D gene is left open where the match is weak. Some rows mark clone size as missing; the rest say once, few, many or name a class of expanded clone.

.,TRBD2,TRBJ2-3,TRBV6-1,TGTGCCAGCAGTGCAACTAGCGGGGGAGGCTCAGATACGCAGTATTTT,CASSATSGGGSDTQYF
few,.,TRBJ2-5,TRBV7-9,TGTGCCAGCAGCTCGATGACGGAGACCCAGTACTTC,CASSSMTETQYF
.,.,TRBJ2-7,TRBV7-9,TGTGCCAGCAGCTTAAGGGGCGGGGACAGCTCCTACGAGCAGTACTTC,CASSLRGGDSSYEQYF
few,.,TRBJ2-3,TRBV7-8,TGTGCCTCGGCCGGGGGCGCAGATACGCAGTATTTT,CASAGGADTQYF
.,TRBD1,TRBJ1-6,TRBV27,TGTGCCAGCAGCGACCGACAGGGGGGGAGCTCCTATAATTCACCCCTCCACTTT,CASSDRQGGSSYNSPLHF
many,.,TRBJ1-1,TRBV5-1,TGCGCCAGCAGCTTGAGAGGGGACACTGAAGCTTTCTTT,CASSLRGDTEAFF
.,.,TRBJ1-2,TRBV12-3/TRBV12-4,TGTGCCAGCAGTTTAGAATTGGGGCAGGGCGACAATGGCTACACCTTC,CASSLELGQGDNGYTF
many,.,TRBJ2-3,TRBV6-5,TGTGCCAGCAGTCTGGACTCTCCTAGCACAGATACGCAGTATTTT,CASSLDSPSTDTQYF
.,.,TRBJ2-3,TRBV20-1,TGCAGTGCTAGTCTAGCCTATACGCAGTATTTT,CSASLAYTQYF
many,TRBD1,TRBJ2-7,TRBV20-1,TGCAGTGCTAGAGTGGCACAGGGGGCCTACGAGCAGTACTTC,CSARVAQGAYEQYF
.,TRBD1,TRBJ2-7,TRBV18,TGTGCCAGCTCCCGCCGGGACAGCGGATACGAGCAGTACTTC,CASSRRDSGYEQYF
.,.,TRBJ2-7,TRBV20-1,TGCAGTGCTATTGGGGTAACAGACACCCAGTACTTC,CSAIGVTDTQYF
few,.,TRBJ1-5,TRBV9,TGTGCCAGCAGCGAGGGGCGTGGTGGGCCCCAGCATTTT,CASSEGRGGPQHF
.,.,TRBJ2-3,TRBV5-1,TGCGCCAGCAGCTTCAGCAGAAACACAGATACGCAGTATTTT,CASSFSRNTDTQYF
few,.,TRBJ2-5,TRBV12-3/TRBV12-4,TGTGCCAGCAGTGTACTTGGGACCCTTCAAGAGACCCAGTACTTC,CASSVLGTLQETQYF
few,.,TRBJ2-7,TRBV20-1,TGCAGTGCTATCAGCACTCCCTACGAGCAGTACTTC,CSAISTPYEQYF
.,.,TRBJ1-2,TRBV12-3/TRBV12-4,TGTGCCAGCAACAAGGCGGGGTATGGCTACACCTTC,CASNKAGYGYTF